This TCR beta chain is from a study of tumor and adjacent non-tumor tissue in lung cancer (dated by TCRdb to between 2018 and 2020). For context, the study as a whole: By cancer type, the cohort comprised some twelve adenocarcinoma patients, 2 squamous cell carcinoma patients and 1 small cell lung cancer patient. Ages among the approximately 15 patients ranged from about 30 to 80 years, there were 10 or so men and 5 women, and disease was at TNM stage I to III. In total, sequencing yielded 130,000,000 or so productive TCRbeta reads, which works out to an average of around 4.2 million reads per sample. The study compared bulk TCRbeta repertoires between lung tumor tissue and matched distant non-tumor lung tissue from 15 or so lung cancer patients. For each patient, one tumor sample and one normal lung sample were taken, giving roughly 30 paired specimens that underwent TCRbeta CDR3 sequencing.

RNA was isolated from bulk unsorted tissue, and RNA quality was assessed with a NanoDrop ND-1000 and an Agilent 2100. Newly diagnosed lung cancer patients without prior chemotherapy who had been admitted for thoracic surgery in China between August and November 2014 were enrolled as donors. Anyone who had undergone radiotherapy or chemotherapy before, or who had another cancer at the same time, was left out of the study. Surgical tissue pieces of 1-2 cm3 were preserved in RNAlater solution and were kept at -80 degrees C until use. Taken from the germline V gene (reference sequence), the CDR1 and CDR2 loops are SGHAT and FQDESV. The CDR3 contains 15 residues, cysteine and phenylalanine counted. Only the CDR3 DNA stays, 45 bases, in frame from base 1. The library was produced with multiplex PCR. For sequencing, an Illumina HiSeq 2500 was employed. TCRbeta libraries were built by three rounds of nested PCR using primers (Table S4), following protocols modified from ARM-PCR. Before sequencing, PCR products in the 200-500 bp range were cut out of the gel and cleaned up using the QIAquick gel extraction kit. Turning to the authors' computational methods: Reads were cleaned with Trimmomatic, merged with FLASH into complete CDR3 sequences, and assigned to V(D)J germline segments with MiTCR. Clonal diversity was computed as the inverse Simpson's index with VDJtools. A read counted as productive if the sequence was in-frame and lacked a premature stop codon. TCRdb's own reprocessing of the public reads used fastp at Q25 and MiXCR and kept productive beta chains. Each CDR3 protein gets just one entry, which takes the most common genes and DNA from the rows behind it. What appears here as the V and J calls and clone size reflects TCRdb's work, not the paper's. The table for this sample lists some 90,000 distinct CDR3 sequences; around three fifths of them were counted only once. The ten largest clones capture about 15% of the sample.

Notes on this clonotype: The clone's antigen remains unknown. Germline and junction disagree at one end, which may indicate a read error.

Here is what the overall study found, with its caveats: Significantly higher TCR diversity was found in younger patients, and higher tumor TCR diversity was associated with shorter overall and disease-free survival. Peripheral blood was not sequenced, so blood TCRbeta repertoires were not examined in the lung cancer patients of the study. With only around 15 patients in the cohort, the authors noted that larger samples and more detailed clinical data are needed. Significantly higher TCR diversity (inverse Simpson) was observed in tumor tissue than in normal lung tissue (around 450 vs 150, P = 0.0075, Mann-Whitney U test). In normal lung, the top 100 clones accounted for a significantly larger cumulative share of the repertoire than in tumor tissue. The methods do not name the sequencing platform or mention unique molecular identifiers.

The sequence derives from a man aged 65 to 79 with non-small cell lung cancer. Recombination joined TRBV11-1 with TRBJ2-5; a stretch of 9 junction bases matches TRBD1. The sequenced material came from lung tumor tissue. CDR3 reads: CGSSLRDRDFETQYF. The nucleotides read TGTGGCAGCAGCCTCCGGGACAGGGATTTTGAGACCCAGTACTTC.